This T cell receptor (beta chain) was sequenced during a study of blood T cell repertoires in COVID-19. Assay used: immunoSEQ multiplex PCR; TCRdb lists only in-frame clones, some missing. The sample has about 130,000 clones; approximately 85% are singletons. The clonotype comes from a human donor in a cohort sampled during active COVID-19. Material for sequencing was peripheral blood.

DNA for the CDR3: TGCGCCAGCAGCCCCCTGGGGGTAGCGGGGGCTGAGCAGTACTTC. It specifies CASSPLGVAGAEQYF. V is TRBV5-1 and J is TRBJ2-7, with 9 bases identical to TRBD2. Germline trimming cut 4 bases from V and 7 bases from J; bases unmatched to any gene: 12. Germline V gene data show CDR1 as SGHRS and CDR2 as YFSETQ. This CDR3 contains 15 residues.